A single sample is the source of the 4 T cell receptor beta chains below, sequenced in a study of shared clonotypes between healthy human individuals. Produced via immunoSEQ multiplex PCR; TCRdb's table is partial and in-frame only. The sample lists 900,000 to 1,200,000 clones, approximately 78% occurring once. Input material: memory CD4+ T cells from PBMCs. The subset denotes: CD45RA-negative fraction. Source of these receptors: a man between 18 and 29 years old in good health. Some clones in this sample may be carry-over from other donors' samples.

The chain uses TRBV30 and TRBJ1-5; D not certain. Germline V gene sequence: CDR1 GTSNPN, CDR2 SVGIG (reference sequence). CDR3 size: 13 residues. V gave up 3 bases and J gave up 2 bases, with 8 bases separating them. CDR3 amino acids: CAWRGHRNQPQHF. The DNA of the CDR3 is TGTGCCTGGAGAGGCCATCGCAATCAGCCCCAGCATTTT. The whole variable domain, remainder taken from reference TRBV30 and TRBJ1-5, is SQTIHQWPATLVQPVGSPLSLECTVEGTSNPNLYWYRQAAGRGLQLLFYSVGIGQISSEVPQNLSASRPQDRQFILSSKKLLLSDSGFYLCAWRGHRNQPQHFGDGTRLSIL.

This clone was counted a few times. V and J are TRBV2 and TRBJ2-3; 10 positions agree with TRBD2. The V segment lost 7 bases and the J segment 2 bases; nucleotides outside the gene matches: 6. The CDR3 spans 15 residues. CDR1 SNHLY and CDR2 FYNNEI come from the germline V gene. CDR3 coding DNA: TGTGCCAGCATAAGCGGGACTAGCGTCACAGATACGCAGTATTTT. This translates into CASISGTSVTDTQYF.

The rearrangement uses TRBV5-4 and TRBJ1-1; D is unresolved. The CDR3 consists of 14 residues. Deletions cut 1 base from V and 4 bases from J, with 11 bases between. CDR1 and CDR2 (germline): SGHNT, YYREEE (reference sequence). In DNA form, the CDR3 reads TGTGCCAGCAGCTTGAATCCGGGTAGCACTGAAGCTTTCTTT. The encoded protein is CASSLNPGSTEAFF.

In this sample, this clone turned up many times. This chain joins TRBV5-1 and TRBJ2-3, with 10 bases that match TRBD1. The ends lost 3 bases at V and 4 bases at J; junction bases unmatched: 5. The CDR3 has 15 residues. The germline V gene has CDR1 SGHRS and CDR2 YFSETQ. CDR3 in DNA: TGCGCCAGCAGCTCGGGACAGGGGTGGGCAGATACGCAGTATTTT. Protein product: CASSSGQGWADTQYF.